This TCR beta chain was found in a study of T cells in localized non-small cell lung cancer. Measured with immunoSEQ multiplex PCR; TCRdb has only the in-frame clones, and not every one. The sample lists 35,000 or so clones; 88% were seen once. Trimming took 8 bases from V and 8 from J, leaving 12 bases between them. This CDR3 is 11 amino acids long. Per the germline V gene, CDR1 is MNHNS and CDR2 is SASEGT. The rearrangement links TRBV6-1 to TRBJ1-1, with unresolved D. This clonotype was obtained from a woman aged 35 to 70 with stage I lung adenocarcinoma. This sample comprised peripheral blood, obtained before any cancer treatment. CDR3 DNA sequence: TGTGCCAGCTTCCAGAACTTGGAAGCTTTCTTT. It codes for CASFQNLEAFF.